These 25 T cell receptor beta chains were sequenced from one sample in a study of blood T cell repertoires in COVID-19. Clones were read by immunoSEQ multiplex PCR, and TCRdb kept only the in-frame ones, dropping some. The sample yields about 90,000 clones, approximately 80% seen once. The specimen sequenced was peripheral blood. The receptors derive from a man in his sixties or seventies with acute or convalescent COVID-19.

This chain joins TRBV7-2 and TRBJ1-1; TRBD1 matches 7 bases. This CDR3 region has 13 residues. With 7 bases clipped from V and 4 bases from J, the junction kept 6 bases outside the gene matches. Germline CDR1 reads SGHTA; CDR2 reads FQGNSA. CDR3 DNA sequence: TGTGCCAGCACTCTGAGACAGGGCACTGAAGCTTTCTTT. Amino acid sequence: CASTLRQGTEAFF.

As DNA, the CDR3 is TGTGCCAGCAGCCCCGACAGGCCAACCGGGGAGCTGTTTTTT. Residues: CASSPDRPTGELFF. The chain recombines TRBV7-8 with TRBJ2-2; D is perhaps TRBD1 (6 bases). Germline V gives CDR1 SGHVS, CDR2 FQNEAQ. This CDR3 is built from 14 residues. V lost 5 bases to trimming and J lost 5 bases, with 12 bases between them.

The CDR3 protein is CASSQPQGGTEAFF. CDR3 nucleotide sequence: TGTGCCAGCAGCCAACCACAGGGGGGCACTGAAGCTTTCTTT. The rearrangement joins TRBV4-2 to TRBJ1-1, with 8 bases identical to TRBD1. V lost 2 bases to trimming and J lost 4 bases; unmatched junction nucleotides: 3. CDR3 size: 14 residues. Germline lookup yields CDR1 LGHNA and CDR2 YNFKEQ.

The chain uses TRBV3-1 (or the pseudogene TRBV3-2) and TRBJ1-2; 7 bases fit TRBD1. V gave up 6 bases and J gave up 2 bases; unmatched junction bases: 6. This CDR3 has 14 amino acids. Germline V gene lookup returns CDR1 LGHDT and CDR2 YNNKEL (reference sequence). DNA of the CDR3: TGTGCCAGCAGTGTCGGGACAGCCAACTATGGCTACACCTTC. This codes for CASSVGTANYGYTF.

This rearrangement joins TRBV7-2 to TRBJ2-7, with 8 positions matching TRBD1. Germline V gene lookup returns CDR1 SGHTA and CDR2 FQGNSA. The CDR3 covers 16 residues. The J segment lost 1 base and the V segment lost 6 bases, leaving 11 bases of the junction unmatched. The CDR3 loop is CASSLSGGLYSYEQYV. CDR3 sequence (DNA): TGTGCCAGCAGTTTATCAGGGGGCCTTTATTCCTACGAGCAGTACGTC.

V gene TRBV28 combines with J gene TRBJ2-5; 10 bases are a match to TRBD1. The CDR3 has 15 residues. Germline CDR1 is MDHEN and CDR2 is SYDVKM. Unmatched junction bases numbered 5, after V lost 4 bases and J lost 3 bases. The CDR3 DNA follows: TGTGCCAGCAGTTCCCTGACAGGGGGCGAAGAGACCCAGTACTTC. The encoded protein is CASSSLTGGEETQYF.

V is TRBV5-8 and J is TRBJ1-2; maybe TRBD1 (6 bases). V was clipped by 4 bases and J by 4 bases, with 8 bases between them. CDR3 length: 12 residues. Germline-derived CDR1 and CDR2 are SGHTS and YDEGEE. In DNA form, the CDR3 reads TGTGCCAGCAGCCCGACAGGCTATGGCTACACCTTC. This gives the protein CASSPTGYGYTF.

The chain uses TRBV30 and TRBJ2-1, with 8 nucleotides matching TRBD1. V lost 4 bases and J lost 2; bases outside the gene matches: 10. CDR3 size: 16 residues. Germline-derived CDR1 and CDR2 are GTSNPN and SVGIG (reference sequence). CDR3: CAWTQTGVGPYNEQFF. CDR3 nucleotide sequence: TGTGCCTGGACCCAGACAGGGGTTGGGCCCTACAATGAGCAGTTCTTC.

This chain joins TRBV27 and TRBJ1-2; no clear D gene. The V gene lost 2 bases and the J gene lost 4 bases, with 14 bases spanning the gap. Per germline, CDR1 MNHEY and CDR2 SMNVEV (reference sequence). The CDR3 has 15 residues. The CDR3 bases are TGTGCCAGCAGTTTAATACCTCCCGGGTCCTATGGCTACACCTTC. Residues: CASSLIPPGSYGYTF.

This clone has only one observation. The rearrangement links TRBV7-3 to TRBJ2-2; 10 nucleotides match TRBD2. J was trimmed by 0 bases and V by 5 bases; bases with no gene match: 3. The CDR3 runs to 16 residues. Looked up from germline, CDR1 is SGHTA and CDR2 is FQGTGA. The CDR3 DNA reads as TGTGCCAGCAGCCAAACTAGCGGGGCGAACACCGGGGAGCTGTTTTTT. Translation: CASSQTSGANTGELFF.

The CDR3 here is CASRKAEGGNQPQHF. Written as DNA, the CDR3 is TGTGCCAGCAGGAAGGCGGAGGGAGGCAATCAGCCCCAGCATTTT. The V call is TRBV28, the J call TRBJ1-5, with D unresolved. V was trimmed by 6 bases and J by 2 bases, leaving 14 bases between them. The CDR3 consists of 15 residues. Germline V lookup: CDR1 MDHEN, CDR2 SYDVKM.

The rearrangement joins TRBV7-2 to TRBJ2-1; D might be TRBD2 (5 bases). CDR1 and CDR2 from the germline V gene are SGHTA and FQGNSA. The V end was cut by 3 bases, the J end by 9 bases, with 9 bases between. The CDR3 runs to 12 residues. The CDR3 DNA follows: TGTGCCAGCAGCTTCGGAGAGGGTGAGCAGTTCTTC. It encodes CASSFGEGEQFF.

The chain employs TRBV24-1 and TRBJ1-2; no clear D gene. The germline V gene has CDR1 KGHDR and CDR2 SFDVKD. This CDR3 region has 12 residues. V lost 2 bases, J lost 8 bases, and 8 bases lay in between. This chain's CDR3 is CATSDSLEGYTF. Written as DNA, the CDR3 is TGTGCCACCAGTGATTCCCTGGAGGGCTACACCTTC.

J is TRBJ2-7 and V is TRBV28; 9 bases line up with TRBD1. The CDR3 length is 16 residues. The trim removed 2 bases at V and 3 bases at J, leaving 8 bases unmatched. Germline-derived CDR1 and CDR2 are MDHEN and SYDVKM. CDR3 nucleotide sequence: TGTGCCAGCAGTTTACAGACAGGGGGGATTTACTACGAGCAGTACTTC. Protein sequence: CASSLQTGGIYYEQYF.

The V gene is TRBV6-1, the J gene TRBJ1-3; TRBD1 is a possible D gene (6 bases). This CDR3 comprises 16 residues. Between the trimmed V and J ends, which lost 2 bases and 0 bases, there was a span of 11 bases. In germline, CDR1 is MNHNS, CDR2 SASEGT. In DNA, the CDR3 is TGTGCCAGCAGTGAATTAGGGGGGGGCTCTGGAAACACCATATATTTT. Amino acid sequence: CASSELGGGSGNTIYF.

The rearrangement links TRBV24-1 to TRBJ2-4, with 10 bases matching TRBD1. Germline loops: CDR1 KGHDR, CDR2 SFDVKD. The V gene end was trimmed by 9 bases and the J gene end by 7 bases; junction bases not matched to a gene: 2. The CDR3 has 12 amino acids. The CDR3 loop reads CATEGQGNIQYF. The CDR3 DNA reads TGTGCCACCGAGGGACAGGGGAACATTCAGTACTTC.

This clone was observed once. The DNA for the CDR3 is TGTGCCAGCAGCGAGAGGTCGGGAGCACAGATCTACGAGCAGTACGTC. It is translated as CASSERSGAQIYEQYV. V and J are TRBV21-1 and TRBJ2-7; no DNA check was done on the table's D call, TRBD2. TRBV21-1 is designated a pseudogene. This CDR3 is 16 amino acids long.

The chain uses TRBV29-1 and TRBJ2-1; perhaps TRBD1 as D (5 bases). This CDR3 comprises 14 residues. Deletions cut 1 base from V and 9 bases from J, with 16 bases between. CDR1 is SQVTM and CDR2 is ANQGSEA in the germline V gene. The DNA for the CDR3 is TGCAGCGTTGAAGGGGGAAGGGGTAATGGTGAGCAGTTCTTC. This gives the protein CSVEGGRGNGEQFF.

This clone turned up a few times. CDR3 bases: TGTGCCAGCAGTTTATCGGGACAGGGGATGAACACTGAAGCTTTCTTT. This codes for CASSLSGQGMNTEAFF. The chain uses TRBV27 and TRBJ1-1; 10 bases are shared with TRBD1. V shed 0 bases and J 0 bases; nucleotides not matched to a gene: 1. The CDR3 extends over 16 amino acids. From germline, CDR1 is MNHEY and CDR2 SMNVEV (reference sequence).

This chain joins TRBV5-1 and TRBJ2-3; 14 positions match TRBD2. The germline V gene has CDR1 SGHRS and CDR2 YFSETQ. V was pared by 3 bases and J by 3 bases, with 3 bases of the junction left unmatched. The CDR3 extends over 16 amino acids. In DNA, the CDR3 is TGCGCCAGCAGCTGGGGGACTAGCGGGAGAACAGATACGCAGTATTTT. Translation gives CASSWGTSGRTDTQYF.

This clone was found once. The CDR3 loop reads CASSQDSGSGETQYF. The DNA of the CDR3 is TGTGCCAGCAGCCAAGATAGCGGGAGTGGTGAGACCCAGTACTTC. This chain joins TRBV3-1 (or the pseudogene TRBV3-2) and TRBJ2-5; 9 nucleotides line up with TRBD2. V was pared by 0 bases and J by 5 bases, with 4 bases of the junction left unmatched. Germline V gene lookup returns CDR1 LGHDT and CDR2 YNNKEL (reference sequence). The length of the CDR3 is 15 residues.

The chain links TRBV4-1 to TRBJ2-1, with D possibly TRBD2 on 6 matching bases. The germline V and J ends were trimmed by 0 bases and 3 bases, with 9 bases remaining between them. Germline CDR1 reads MGHRA; CDR2 reads YSYEKL. The CDR3 loop spans 15 amino acids. The CDR3 bases are TGCGCCAGCAGCCAAGAACCGGGGGTCTACAATGAGCAGTTCTTC. Translating it yields CASSQEPGVYNEQFF.

This clone was counted once. The chain recombines TRBV6-1 with TRBJ1-3, with TRBD1 as a possible D gene (6 bases). Trimming removed 3 bases from V and 8 bases from J, with 20 bases in between. Germline CDR1 reads MNHNS; CDR2 reads SASEGT. The CDR3 is 16 amino acids. CDR3 sequence: CASSDPRQGLRDTIYF. The CDR3, as DNA: TGTGCCAGCAGTGACCCACGGCAGGGGTTGAGGGACACCATATATTTT.

The V call is TRBV5-1, the J call TRBJ2-1; 8 nucleotides agree with TRBD2. Per germline, CDR1 SGHRS and CDR2 YFSETQ. Trimming cost V 5 bases and J 0 bases; bases outside gene matches: 4. The CDR3 runs 15 residues. The CDR3 coding sequence is TGCGCCAGCAGATTAGCGGGAAGCTCCTACAATGAGCAGTTCTTC. This codes for CASRLAGSSYNEQFF. Full variable domain (outside the CDR3, taken from reference TRBV5-1 and TRBJ2-1): KAGVTQTPRYLIKTRGQQVTLSCSPISGHRSVSWYQQTPGQGLQFLFEYFSETQRNKGNFPGRFSGRQFSNSRSEMNVSTLELGDSALYLCASRLAGSSYNEQFFGPGTRLTVL.

This CDR3 reads CASSLAPRGGMNGYTF. CDR3 DNA: TGTGCCAGCAGCTTAGCCCCTCGGGGGGGGATGAATGGCTACACCTTC. This chain joins TRBV7-3 and TRBJ1-2; D perhaps matches TRBD1 (5 bases). V was trimmed by 2 bases and J by 6 bases, leaving 19 bases between them. CDR1 and CDR2 from the germline V gene are SGHTA and FQGTGA. The CDR3 extends over 16 amino acids.